Listed here is a single T cell receptor (beta chain). Time point denoted: persistent/refractory GD, antithyroid drugs over 5 years with positive TRAb. Isolated PBMC RNA provided the starting material for the TCR library. This sample is part of a study of regulatory T cells in long-lasting Graves disease. The CDR3 runs 13 residues. CDR1 is MNHEY and CDR2 is SVGAGI in the germline V gene. V was clipped by 2 bases and J by 6 bases, with 10 bases between them. The TCR beta library used iRepertoire HTBI primers with Arm-PCR amplification of CDR3. Original methodology: Across the samples, identification revealed roughly 56 TRBV and roughly 13 TRBJ segments. TCRdb itself ran the multiplex PCR reads through MiXCR, one entry per CDR3 protein. Here the V and J calls rest on TCRdb's processing, not on the authors' analysis. The sample includes some 450,000 distinct CDR3 sequences, about 25% of them seen just once.

The material was peripheral blood mononuclear cells (PBMCs), obtained when the disease was refractory, from a patient treated with antithyroid drugs. This rearrangement joins TRBV6-5 to TRBJ1-1; a weak D match, TRBD1 (5 bases). The receptor's source is a female donor with Graves disease. CDR3 sequence reads: CASSYAGGAEAFF. The CDR3 nucleotides are TGTGCCAGCAGTTACGCGGGGGGGGCTGAAGCTTTCTTT.